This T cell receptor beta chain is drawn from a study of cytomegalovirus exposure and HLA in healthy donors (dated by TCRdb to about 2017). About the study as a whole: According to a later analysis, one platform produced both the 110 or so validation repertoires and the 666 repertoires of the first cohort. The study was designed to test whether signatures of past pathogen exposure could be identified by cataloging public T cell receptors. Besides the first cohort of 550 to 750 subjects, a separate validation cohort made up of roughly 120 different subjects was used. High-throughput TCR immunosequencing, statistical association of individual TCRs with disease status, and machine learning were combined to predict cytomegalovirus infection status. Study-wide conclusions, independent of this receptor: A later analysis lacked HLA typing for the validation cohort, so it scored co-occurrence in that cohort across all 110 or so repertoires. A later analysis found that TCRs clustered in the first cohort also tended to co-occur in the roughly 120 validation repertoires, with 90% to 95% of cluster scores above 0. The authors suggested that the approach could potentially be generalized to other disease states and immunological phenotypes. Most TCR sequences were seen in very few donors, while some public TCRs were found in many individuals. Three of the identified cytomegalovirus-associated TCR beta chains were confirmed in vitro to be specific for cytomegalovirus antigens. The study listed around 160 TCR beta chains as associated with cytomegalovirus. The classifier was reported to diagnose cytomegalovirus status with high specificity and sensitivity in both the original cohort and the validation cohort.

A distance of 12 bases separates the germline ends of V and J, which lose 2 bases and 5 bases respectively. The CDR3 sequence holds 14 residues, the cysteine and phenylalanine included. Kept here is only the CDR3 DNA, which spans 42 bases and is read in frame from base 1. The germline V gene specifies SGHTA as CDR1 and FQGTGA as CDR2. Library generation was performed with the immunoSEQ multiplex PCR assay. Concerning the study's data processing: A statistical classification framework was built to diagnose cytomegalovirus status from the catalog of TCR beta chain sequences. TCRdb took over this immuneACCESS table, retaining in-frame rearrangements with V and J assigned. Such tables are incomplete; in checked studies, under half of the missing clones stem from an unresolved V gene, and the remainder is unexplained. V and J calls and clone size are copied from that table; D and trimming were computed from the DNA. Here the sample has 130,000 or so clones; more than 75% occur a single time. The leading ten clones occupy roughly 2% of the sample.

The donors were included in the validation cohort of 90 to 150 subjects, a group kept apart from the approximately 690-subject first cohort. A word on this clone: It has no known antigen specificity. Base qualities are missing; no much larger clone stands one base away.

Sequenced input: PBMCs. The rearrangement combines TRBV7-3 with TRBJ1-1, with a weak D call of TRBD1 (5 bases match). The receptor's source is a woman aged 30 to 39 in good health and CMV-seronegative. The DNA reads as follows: TGTGCCAGCAGCTTAGGAGGGGAAGGGACTGAAGCTTTCTTT. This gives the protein CASSLGGEGTEAFF.